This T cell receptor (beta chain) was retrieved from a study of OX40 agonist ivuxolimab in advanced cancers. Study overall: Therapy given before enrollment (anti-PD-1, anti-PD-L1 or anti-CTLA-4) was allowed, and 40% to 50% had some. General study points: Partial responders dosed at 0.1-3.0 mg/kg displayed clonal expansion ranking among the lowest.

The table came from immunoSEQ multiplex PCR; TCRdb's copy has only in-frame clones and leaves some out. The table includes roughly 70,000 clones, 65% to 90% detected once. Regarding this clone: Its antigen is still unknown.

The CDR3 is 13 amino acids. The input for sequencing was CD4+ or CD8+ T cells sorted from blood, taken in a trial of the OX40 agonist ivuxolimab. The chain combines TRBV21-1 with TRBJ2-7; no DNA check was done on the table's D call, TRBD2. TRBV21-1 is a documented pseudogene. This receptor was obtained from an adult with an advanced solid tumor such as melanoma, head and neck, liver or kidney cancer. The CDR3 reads CASGLAQAYEQYF. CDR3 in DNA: TGTGCCAGCGGACTAGCGCAAGCCTACGAGCAGTACTTC.